This TCR beta chain was sequenced during a study of T cell responses to AZD1222 COVID-19 vaccine. TCRdb's table, derived via immunoSEQ multiplex PCR, lists solely in-frame clones and lacks some. The table includes about 130,000 clones, over 75% detected once. Remarks on this clone: Its antigen is not known.

Trimming pared 8 bases from V and 3 bases from J, leaving 16 bases between. Germline-derived CDR1 and CDR2 are MDHEN and SYDVKM. The CDR3 runs 15 residues. General study findings and limits: Baseline testing showed seropositivity in only 5 or 6 AZD1222 recipients. Clonal diversity was possibly underestimated, and white British individuals and females predominated among donors.

The chain joins TRBV28 to TRBJ2-2; the D gene is possibly TRBD2 (5 bases). This specimen was peripheral blood, taken 28 days after the second AZD1222 dose. The receptor was isolated from an adult who received the AZD1222 COVID-19 vaccine. The CDR3 loop is CASVPFGRHTGELFF. The CDR3 DNA reads TGTGCCAGCGTCCCTTTTGGGAGACACACCGGGGAGCTGTTTTTT. Variable domain in full (rest from reference TRBV28 and TRBJ2-2): DVKVTQSSRYLVKRTGEKVFLECVQDMDHENMFWYRQDPGLGLRLIYFSYDVKMKEKGDIPEGYSVSREKKERFSLILESASTNQTSMYLCASVPFGRHTGELFFGEGSRLTVL.